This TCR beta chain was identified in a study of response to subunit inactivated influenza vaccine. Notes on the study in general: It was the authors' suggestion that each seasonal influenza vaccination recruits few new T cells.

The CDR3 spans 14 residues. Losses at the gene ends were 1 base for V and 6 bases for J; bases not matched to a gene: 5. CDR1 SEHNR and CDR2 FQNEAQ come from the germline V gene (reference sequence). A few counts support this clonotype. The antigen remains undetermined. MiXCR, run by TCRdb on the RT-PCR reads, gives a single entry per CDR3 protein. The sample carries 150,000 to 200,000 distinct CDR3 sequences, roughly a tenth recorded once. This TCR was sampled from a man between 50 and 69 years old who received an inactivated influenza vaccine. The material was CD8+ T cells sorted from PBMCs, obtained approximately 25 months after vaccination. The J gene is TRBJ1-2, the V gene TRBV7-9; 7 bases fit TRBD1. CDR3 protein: CASSLERQGDGYTF. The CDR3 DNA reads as TGTGCCAGCAGCTTAGAGCGACAGGGAGATGGCTACACCTTC.